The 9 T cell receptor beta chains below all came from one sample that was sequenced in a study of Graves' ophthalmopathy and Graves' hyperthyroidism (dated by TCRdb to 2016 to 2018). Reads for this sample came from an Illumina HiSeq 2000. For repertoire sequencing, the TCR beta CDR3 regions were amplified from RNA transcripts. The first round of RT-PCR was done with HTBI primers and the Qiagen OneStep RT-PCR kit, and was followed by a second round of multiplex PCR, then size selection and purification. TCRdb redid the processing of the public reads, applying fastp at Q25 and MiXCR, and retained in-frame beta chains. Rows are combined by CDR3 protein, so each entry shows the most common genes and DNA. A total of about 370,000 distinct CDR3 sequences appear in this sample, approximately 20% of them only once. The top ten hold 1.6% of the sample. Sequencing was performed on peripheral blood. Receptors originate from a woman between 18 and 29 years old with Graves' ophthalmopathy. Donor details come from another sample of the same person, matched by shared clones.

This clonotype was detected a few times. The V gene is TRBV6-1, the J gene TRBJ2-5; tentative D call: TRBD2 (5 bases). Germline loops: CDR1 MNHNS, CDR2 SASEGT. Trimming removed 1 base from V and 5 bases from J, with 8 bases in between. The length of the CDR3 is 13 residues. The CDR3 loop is CASSEERGETQYF. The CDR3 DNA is TGTGCCAGCAGTGAAGAGAGAGGGGAGACCCAGTACTTC.

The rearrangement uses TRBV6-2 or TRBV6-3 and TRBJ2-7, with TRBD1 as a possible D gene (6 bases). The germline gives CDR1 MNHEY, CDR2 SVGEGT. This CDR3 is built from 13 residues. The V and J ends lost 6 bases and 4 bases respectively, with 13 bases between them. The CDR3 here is CASRLDSPYEQYF. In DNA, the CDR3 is TGTGCCAGCAGATTGGACAGCCCATACGAGCAGTACTTC.

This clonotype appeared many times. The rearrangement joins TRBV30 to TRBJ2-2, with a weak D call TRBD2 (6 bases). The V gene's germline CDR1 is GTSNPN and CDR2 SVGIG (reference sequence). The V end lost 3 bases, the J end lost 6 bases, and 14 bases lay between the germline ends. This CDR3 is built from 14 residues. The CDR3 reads CAWRGLRGSGELFF. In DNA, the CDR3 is TGTGCCTGGAGGGGACTCCGTGGGTCCGGGGAGCTGTTTTTT.

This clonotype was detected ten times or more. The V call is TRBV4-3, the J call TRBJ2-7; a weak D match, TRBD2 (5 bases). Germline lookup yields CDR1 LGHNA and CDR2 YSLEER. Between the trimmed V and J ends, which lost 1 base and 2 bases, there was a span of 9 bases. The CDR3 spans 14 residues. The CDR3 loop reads CASSQAGGPYEQYF. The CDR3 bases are TGCGCCAGCAGCCAAGCAGGAGGTCCCTACGAGCAGTACTTC.

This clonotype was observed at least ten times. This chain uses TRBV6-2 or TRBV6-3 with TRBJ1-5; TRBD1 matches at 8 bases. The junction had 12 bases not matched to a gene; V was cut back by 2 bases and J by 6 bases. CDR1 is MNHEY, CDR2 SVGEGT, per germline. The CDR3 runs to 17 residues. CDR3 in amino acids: CASSYGSGGPGSQPQHF. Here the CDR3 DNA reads TGTGCCAGCAGTTACGGGTCAGGGGGCCCAGGGAGTCAGCCCCAGCATTTT.

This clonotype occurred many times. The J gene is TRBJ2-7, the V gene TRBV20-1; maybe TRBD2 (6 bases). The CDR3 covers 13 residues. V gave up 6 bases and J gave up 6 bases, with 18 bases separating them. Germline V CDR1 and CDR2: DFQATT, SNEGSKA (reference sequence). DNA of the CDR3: TGCAGTGCATCGGGTCTCCTGGGGGGCGAGCAGTACTTC. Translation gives CSASGLLGGEQYF.

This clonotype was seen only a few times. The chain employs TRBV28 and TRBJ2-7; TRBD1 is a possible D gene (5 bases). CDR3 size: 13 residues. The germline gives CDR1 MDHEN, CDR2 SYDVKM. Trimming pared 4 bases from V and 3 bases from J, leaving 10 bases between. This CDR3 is CASSSRVGYEQYF. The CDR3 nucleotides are TGTGCCAGCAGTTCCAGGGTGGGCTACGAGCAGTACTTC.

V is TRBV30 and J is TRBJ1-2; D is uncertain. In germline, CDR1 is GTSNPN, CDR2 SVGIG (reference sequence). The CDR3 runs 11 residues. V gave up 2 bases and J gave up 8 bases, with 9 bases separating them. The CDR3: CAWSLTWGYTF. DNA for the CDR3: TGTGCCTGGAGTTTAACCTGGGGCTACACCTTC.

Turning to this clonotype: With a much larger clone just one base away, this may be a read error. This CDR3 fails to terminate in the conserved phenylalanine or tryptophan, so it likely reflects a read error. CDR3 sequence: CSALRTSGTETQYL. The CDR3 DNA sequence: TGCAGTGCCCTACGGACTAGCGGGACTGAGACCCAGTACCTC. The chain is built from TRBV20-1 and TRBJ2-5; 12 bases line up with TRBD2. Per germline, CDR1 DFQATT and CDR2 SNEGSKA (reference sequence). The CDR3 totals 14 residues. With V trimmed by 6 bases and J by 5 bases, 7 bases remained unmatched.